The source of this TCR beta chain is a study of shared clonotypes between healthy human individuals. Points from the study as a whole: How much donors shared clonotypes was expected to be affected by sequencing depth. It was the non-shared clonotypes that had lower generation probabilities than clonotypes shared by all four donors.

The assay was immunoSEQ multiplex PCR, and TCRdb's table has in-frame clones only and misses some. The repertoire has 800,000 to 1,200,000 clones, more than 75% of them found once; the top ten carry under 0.6%. Turning to this clone: The target antigen is unknown.

CDR1 and CDR2 from the germline V gene are SGHDN and FVKESK. This CDR3 is built from 12 residues. The V end lost 9 bases, the J end lost 5 bases, and 13 bases lay between the germline ends. V gene TRBV14 combines with J gene TRBJ1-1, with D maybe TRBD1 (6 bases). This sequence originates from a man between 18 and 35 years old in good health. Some clones in this sample may be carry-over from other donors' samples. What was sequenced was memory CD4+ T cells from PBMCs. Subset: CD45RA-negative fraction. In nucleotides, the CDR3 is TGTGCCAGTAGGGGGATAAGGACTGAAGCTTTCTTT. Translating it yields CASRGIRTEAFF.